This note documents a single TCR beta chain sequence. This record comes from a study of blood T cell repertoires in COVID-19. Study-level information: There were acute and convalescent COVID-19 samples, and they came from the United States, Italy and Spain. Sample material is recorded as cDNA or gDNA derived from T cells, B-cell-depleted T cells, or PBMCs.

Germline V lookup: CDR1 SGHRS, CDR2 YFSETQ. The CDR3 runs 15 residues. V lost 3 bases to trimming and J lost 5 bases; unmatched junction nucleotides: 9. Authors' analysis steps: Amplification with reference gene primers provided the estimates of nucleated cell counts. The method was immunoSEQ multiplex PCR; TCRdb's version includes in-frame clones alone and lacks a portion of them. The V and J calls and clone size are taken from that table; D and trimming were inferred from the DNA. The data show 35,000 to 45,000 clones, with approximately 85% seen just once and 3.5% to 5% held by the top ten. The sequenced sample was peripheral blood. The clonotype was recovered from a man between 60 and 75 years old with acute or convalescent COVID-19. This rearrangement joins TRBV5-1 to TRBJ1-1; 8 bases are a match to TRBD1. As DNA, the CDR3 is TGCGCCAGCAGCTCCCTACAGGGGGGGAGAACTGAAGCTTTCTTT. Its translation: CASSSLQGGRTEAFF. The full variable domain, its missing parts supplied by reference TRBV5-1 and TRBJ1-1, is KAGVTQTPRYLIKTRGQQVTLSCSPISGHRSVSWYQQTPGQGLQFLFEYFSETQRNKGNFPGRFSGRQFSNSRSEMNVSTLELGDSALYLCASSSLQGGRTEAFFGQGTRLTVV.